The 3 T cell receptor beta chains presented below share a single source sample, sequenced in a study of blood T cell repertoires in COVID-19. Libraries were prepared by immunoSEQ multiplex PCR; TCRdb keeps only in-frame clonotypes and omits some of them. Altogether roughly 260,000 clones are present, 82% being singletons, with the ten largest covering 2.5% to 3.5%. The specimen was peripheral blood. The receptor set was obtained from a woman under 30 with acute or convalescent COVID-19.

This chain connects TRBV12-3 or TRBV12-4 to TRBJ2-5; a possible D gene is TRBD2 (6 bases). The CDR3 is made up of 13 amino acids. The V and J ends lost 6 bases and 4 bases respectively, with 12 bases between them. CDR3 nucleotides: TGTGCCAGCAGGGGCGGGGTCTCAGAGACCCAGTACTTC. Translated, it gives CASRGGVSETQYF.

CDR3 nucleotide sequence: TGTGCCAGCAGACGGGATGGAGGGGAGACCCAGTACTTC. Its translation: CASRRDGGETQYF. This chain links TRBV7-6 with TRBJ2-5; D is possibly TRBD2 (6 bases). CDR1 and CDR2 (germline): SGHVS, FNYEAQ. The CDR3 length is 13 residues. V dropped 6 bases and J dropped 5 bases, with 13 bases sitting between them.

The table lists this clone with a few counts. This chain links TRBV9 with TRBJ1-4; tentative D call: TRBD1 (6 bases). This CDR3 is built from 14 residues. The germline CDR1 and CDR2 sequences are SGDLS and YYNGEE. Deletions cut 3 bases from V and 3 bases from J, with 9 bases between. Here the CDR3 DNA reads TGTGCCAGCAGCGAGGGACAACCTAATGAAAAACTGTTTTTT. As protein: CASSEGQPNEKLFF.